A single sample gave rise to the 8 T cell receptor beta chains below, sequenced in a study of blood T cell repertoires in COVID-19. Method: immunoSEQ multiplex PCR; TCRdb's copy keeps in-frame clones and lacks some. The sample records 100,000 to 150,000 clones, more than 80% being singletons. Sequenced: peripheral blood. The receptors here all came from a woman at least 80 years old with COVID-19, enrolled during active disease.

This chain joins TRBV7-3 and TRBJ1-6; TRBD1 agrees at 11 bases. The CDR3 loop spans 14 amino acids. Trimming removed 5 bases from V and 9 bases from J; junction bases left unmatched: 3. Germline V gene data show CDR1 as SGHTA and CDR2 as FQGTGA. In DNA, the CDR3 is TGTGCCAGCAGCGCCGGGACAGGGGGTTCACCCCTCCACTTT. Amino acids: CASSAGTGGSPLHF.

The chain uses TRBV9 and TRBJ2-7, with a possible D match to TRBD2 (5 bases). Germline V gene data show CDR1 as SGDLS and CDR2 as YYNGEE. Deletions cut 7 bases from V and 1 base from J, with 12 bases between. The length of the CDR3 is 13 residues. The DNA for the CDR3 is TGTGCCAGCGCCCCGAGGGATTCCTACGAGCAGTACTTC. Amino acids: CASAPRDSYEQYF.

This clone is a singleton in its sample. The chain employs TRBV12-3 or TRBV12-4 and TRBJ2-1; 10 bases match TRBD1. V lost 5 bases and J lost 9; bases outside the gene matches: 4. The CDR3 spans 13 residues. CDR3 in DNA: TGTGCCAGCAGTCTCCGGGACAGGGGTGAGCAGTTCTTC. Translating it yields CASSLRDRGEQFF.

This chain joins TRBV6-2 or TRBV6-3 and TRBJ2-7; weak D call: TRBD1 (6 bases). The CDR3 consists of 15 residues. V gave up 5 bases and J gave up 2 bases, with 16 bases separating them. CDR1 MNHEY and CDR2 SVGEGT come from the germline V gene. The CDR3 is CASSRTGQETYEQYF. The CDR3 DNA reads as TGTGCCAGCAGTCGGACGGGACAAGAAACCTACGAGCAGTACTTC.

The chain links TRBV28 to TRBJ1-6; D is unclear. The CDR3 consists of 14 residues. CDR1 is MDHEN and CDR2 is SYDVKM in the germline V gene. The V and J ends lost 2 bases and 10 bases respectively, with 12 bases between them. CDR3 DNA: TGTGCCAGCAGTTTAGGCAGCCCGGGGTCACCCCTCCACTTT. It codes for CASSLGSPGSPLHF.

The rearrangement joins TRBV2 to TRBJ1-5; D gene uncertain. Looked up from germline, CDR1 is SNHLY and CDR2 is FYNNEI. The V gene lost 6 bases and the J gene lost 5 bases, with 14 bases spanning the gap. This CDR3 region has 14 residues. The CDR3 DNA follows: TGTGCCAGCAGGCGATCGACTAACGATCAGCCCCAGCATTTT. Residues: CASRRSTNDQPQHF.

This chain links TRBV7-8 with TRBJ1-2; the match to TRBD1 covers 7 bases. CDR1 and CDR2 from the germline V gene are SGHVS and FQNEAQ. This CDR3 has 13 residues. The J segment lost 5 bases and the V segment lost 4 bases, leaving 4 bases of the junction unmatched. CDR3 nucleotide sequence: TGTGCCAGCAGCTCCGGGACAGCATATGGCTACACCTTC. It translates to CASSSGTAYGYTF.

The sample holds a few counts of this clone. The chain joins TRBV5-1 to TRBJ1-6, with 7 bases identical to TRBD1. The CDR3 contains 16 residues. Germline values: CDR1 SGHRS, CDR2 YFSETQ. After removal of 1 base from V and 7 bases from J, the junction contained 8 bases not matched to a gene. The CDR3 region has the DNA TGCGCCAGCAGCTTGTTAGGAGACAGGGACAATTCACCCCTCCACTTT. It codes for CASSLLGDRDNSPLHF.